The next 21 T cell receptor beta chains were all read from a single sample in a study of technical replicates of blood from several donors. Clones were sequenced by immunoSEQ multiplex PCR, and TCRdb holds only the in-frame ones, with some missing. The top ten clones hold approximately 4.8% of a sample with roughly 60,000 clones, roughly nine tenths of them seen once. Sequenced material: PBMCs. The receptors were gathered from a human donor in good health. Some clones in this sample may be carry-over from other donors' samples.

The chain combines TRBV2 with TRBJ2-5, with D possibly TRBD2 on 5 matching bases. The CDR3 runs 20 residues. The germline gives CDR1 SNHLY, CDR2 FYNNEI. With 7 bases removed from V and 9 bases from J, the gap between germline ends came to 39 bases. CDR3 DNA sequence: TGTGCCAGCATAAAGGAGGATTTACCTCTACTCAAGAGTGGGAAGAGGGCCCAGTACTTC. Its translation is CASIKEDLPLLKSGKRAQYF.

This clone has a single count. The germline gene is not matched at one end of the junction; a read error may be the cause. The rearrangement links TRBV29-1 to TRBJ1-1; D is perhaps TRBD1 (5 bases). Germline CDR1 and CDR2: SQVTM and ANQGSEA. This CDR3 has 13 residues. Here the CDR3 reads CSAEDGQNTEAFF. The CDR3, as DNA: TGCAGCGCTGAAGACGGACAGAACACTGAAGCTTTCTTT.

This sequence joins TRBV25-1 and TRBJ1-2, with D possibly matching TRBD1 (6 bases). V dropped 6 bases and J dropped 8 bases, with 16 bases sitting between them. Germline lookup yields CDR1 MGHDK and CDR2 SYGVNS. This CDR3 contains 13 residues. The CDR3 coding sequence is TGTGCCAGCAGCGACCCAGGACAGATCGGCTACACCTTC. This sequence encodes CASSDPGQIGYTF.

This clone is a singleton in its sample. The chain joins TRBV19 to TRBJ1-2; 7 nucleotides align to TRBD1. Trimming cost V 6 bases and J 3 bases; bases outside gene matches: 4. The CDR3 extends over 13 amino acids. The germline gives CDR1 LNHDA, CDR2 SQIVND (reference sequence). The chain's CDR3 is CASRTDRDYGYTF. Written as DNA, the CDR3 is TGTGCCAGTAGGACCGACAGGGACTATGGCTACACCTTC.

The chain recombines TRBV30 with TRBJ1-3, with D hard to call. In germline, CDR1 is GTSNPN, CDR2 SVGIG (reference sequence). Trimming removed 1 base from V and 4 bases from J, with 8 bases in between. The CDR3 has 13 residues. The CDR3 loop reads CAWSGGLGNTIYF. The DNA for the CDR3 is TGTGCCTGGAGTGGAGGTTTGGGAAACACCATATATTTT. The entire variable domain, with the rest obtained from reference TRBV30 and TRBJ1-3, is as follows: SQTIHQWPATLVQPVGSPLSLECTVEGTSNPNLYWYRQAAGRGLQLLFYSVGIGQISSEVPQNLSASRPQDRQFILSSKKLLLSDSGFYLCAWSGGLGNTIYFGEGSWLTVV.

In this sample, this clone turned up a few times. V and J are TRBV18 and TRBJ1-1; 7 positions match TRBD1. The V gene end was trimmed by 6 bases and the J gene end by 1 base; junction bases not matched to a gene: 5. This CDR3 comprises 14 residues. Germline assignment: CDR1 KGHSH and CDR2 LQKENI. CDR3 sequence reads: CASSKTGENTEAFF. The CDR3 nucleotides read TGTGCCAGCTCGAAAACAGGGGAGAACACTGAAGCTTTCTTT. The entire variable domain, with the rest obtained from reference TRBV18 and TRBJ1-1, is as follows: NAGVMQNPRHLVRRRGQEARLRCSPMKGHSHVYWYRQLPEEGLKFMVYLQKENIIDESGMPKERFSAEFPKEGPSILRIQQVVRGDSAAYFCASSKTGENTEAFFGQGTRLTVV.

The rearrangement joins TRBV7-8 to TRBJ1-5, with unresolved D. Per germline, CDR1 SGHVS and CDR2 FQNEAQ. The CDR3 spans 15 residues. V lost 5 bases to trimming and J lost 1 base, with 12 bases between them. CDR3 region: CASSPEEGSNQPQHF. The CDR3 coding sequence is TGTGCCAGCAGCCCAGAGGAGGGCAGCAATCAGCCCCAGCATTTT.

The chain carries TRBV19 and TRBJ2-2; 8 bases map to TRBD1. Germline V gene data show CDR1 as LNHDA and CDR2 as SQIVND (reference sequence). V lost 7 bases and J lost 4; bases outside the gene matches: 8. This CDR3 comprises 15 residues. CDR3 in DNA: TGTGCCAGTATGGGACAGGCAAGCCTCACCGGGGAGCTGTTTTTT. Encoded protein: CASMGQASLTGELFF.

This chain uses TRBV5-1 with TRBJ2-1; 14 bases are a match to TRBD2. Trimming took 4 bases from V and 5 from J; bases not matched to a gene: 2. Germline CDR1 reads SGHRS; CDR2 reads YFSETQ. CDR3 length equals 15 residues. The CDR3 region is CASSRLAGGNNEQFF. CDR3 in DNA: TGCGCCAGCAGCCGACTAGCGGGAGGGAACAATGAGCAGTTCTTC.

The chain carries TRBV5-1 and TRBJ2-1; weak D call: TRBD2 (6 bases). This CDR3 spans 14 amino acids. Germline CDR1 SGHRS, CDR2 YFSETQ. Trimming took 4 bases from V and 6 from J, leaving 14 bases between them. The CDR3 protein is CASSHRDSPNEQFF. The CDR3 DNA reads as TGCGCCAGCAGCCACCGGGACTCCCCCAATGAGCAGTTCTTC. Looking up the rest from reference TRBV5-1 and TRBJ2-1 gives the full variable domain: KAGVTQTPRYLIKTRGQQVTLSCSPISGHRSVSWYQQTPGQGLQFLFEYFSETQRNKGNFPGRFSGRQFSNSRSEMNVSTLELGDSALYLCASSHRDSPNEQFFGPGTRLTVL.

The V call is TRBV28, the J call TRBJ2-5; 11 positions match TRBD2. CDR3 length: 17 amino acids. The germline gives CDR1 MDHEN, CDR2 SYDVKM. V gave up 8 bases and J gave up 5 bases; unmatched junction bases: 16. CDR3 coding DNA: TGTGCCAGCGCCGCGGATAGCGGGGGGGCCTCAGAGGAGACCCAGTACTTC. Protein product: CASAADSGGASEETQYF.

V and J are TRBV30 and TRBJ2-1; 9 bases map to TRBD1. In germline, CDR1 is GTSNPN, CDR2 SVGIG (reference sequence). V lost 5 bases to trimming and J lost 7 bases; unmatched junction nucleotides: 15. The CDR3 runs to 16 residues. The CDR3 sequence: CAWGELPGQGVNEQFF. The DNA of the CDR3 is TGTGCCTGGGGTGAATTACCGGGACAGGGAGTGAATGAGCAGTTCTTC.

This clone occurred a few times. This chain joins TRBV30 and TRBJ1-4, with TRBD1 identical over 8 bases. The V segment lost 2 bases and the J segment 2 bases; nucleotides outside the gene matches: 1. This CDR3 has 14 residues. The germline CDR1 and CDR2 sequences are GTSNPN and SVGIG (reference sequence). The chain's CDR3 is CAWSRQGTNEKLFF. CDR3 nucleotides: TGTGCCTGGAGTAGACAGGGGACTAATGAAAAACTGTTTTTT.

This sequence joins TRBV7-8 and TRBJ2-2; TRBD2 might be the D (7 bases). Germline assignment: CDR1 SGHVS and CDR2 FQNEAQ. V lost 1 base to trimming and J lost 5 bases, with 11 bases between them. The CDR3 contains 15 residues. The chain's CDR3 is CASSLVRGGTGELFF. The CDR3 DNA follows: TGTGCCAGCAGCTTAGTAAGGGGGGGGACCGGGGAGCTGTTTTTT.

By sample share, this clone is medium-sized. The chain recombines TRBV4-1 with TRBJ2-1; TRBD2 is a possible D gene (6 bases). Germline V gene lookup returns CDR1 MGHRA and CDR2 YSYEKL. The CDR3 totals 16 residues. V was cut by 1 base and J by 7 bases, with 17 bases left in between. This CDR3 is CASSQVGGRTSNEQFF. The CDR3 DNA is TGCGCCAGCAGCCAAGTGGGGGGTCGAACTTCGAATGAGCAGTTCTTC.

V is TRBV5-4 and J is TRBJ2-1; a weak D match, TRBD2 (6 bases). CDR1 SGHNT and CDR2 YYREEE come from the germline V gene (reference sequence). CDR3 length: 11 residues. V lost 9 bases to trimming and J lost 7 bases, with 11 bases between them. DNA for the CDR3: TGTGCCACAGAGGGGAGGAATGAGCAGTTCTTC. It yields the protein CATEGRNEQFF.

V usage is TRBV19 and J usage is TRBJ2-3, with TRBD2 matching 11 bases. V lost 4 bases and J lost 0; bases outside the gene matches: 6. Germline V lookup: CDR1 LNHDA, CDR2 SQIVND (reference sequence). The CDR3 consists of 17 residues. The CDR3 region is CASSKIAGGTSTDTQYF. In DNA, the CDR3 is TGTGCCAGTAGTAAAATAGCGGGGGGGACTAGCACAGATACGCAGTATTTT.

V usage is TRBV5-1 and J usage is TRBJ2-2; 7 bases align to TRBD2. The CDR3 totals 15 residues. From germline, CDR1 is SGHRS and CDR2 YFSETQ. J was trimmed by 3 bases and V by 5 bases; bases with no gene match: 7. The CDR3, as DNA: TGCGCCAGCAGGAGGGGCGGGGGAGACACCGGGGAGCTGTTTTTT. Its translation: CASRRGGGDTGELFF.

In its sample, this clone was seen once. This chain links TRBV12-1 with TRBJ1-6. TRBV12-1 is a known pseudogene. The CDR3 totals 17 residues. The CDR3 nucleotides read TGTGCCAGCAGCCCCAGACTGATACCCTCCGATAATTCACCCCTCCACTTT. Its translation: CASSPRLIPSDNSPLHF.

This clone was found a few times. In DNA form, the CDR3 reads TGTGCCAGCAGCTTAAGCGACCAAGAGACCCAGTACTTC. This codes for CASSLSDQETQYF. The chain combines TRBV7-9 with TRBJ2-5, with D uncertain. Trimming pared 2 bases from V and 0 bases from J, leaving 4 bases between. The CDR3 extends over 13 amino acids. CDR1 and CDR2 (germline): SEHNR, FQNEAQ (reference sequence).

The V and J genes are TRBV15 and TRBJ2-7, with D tentatively TRBD2 (6 bases). Germline V CDR1 and CDR2: LNHNV, YYDKDF (reference sequence). Trimming shortened V by 0 bases and J by 5 bases, and 14 bases separated the two germline ends. CDR3 size: 15 residues. The CDR3 is CATSRDRAGWDEQYF. The CDR3 bases are TGTGCCACCAGCAGAGATCGGGCGGGATGGGACGAGCAGTACTTC.